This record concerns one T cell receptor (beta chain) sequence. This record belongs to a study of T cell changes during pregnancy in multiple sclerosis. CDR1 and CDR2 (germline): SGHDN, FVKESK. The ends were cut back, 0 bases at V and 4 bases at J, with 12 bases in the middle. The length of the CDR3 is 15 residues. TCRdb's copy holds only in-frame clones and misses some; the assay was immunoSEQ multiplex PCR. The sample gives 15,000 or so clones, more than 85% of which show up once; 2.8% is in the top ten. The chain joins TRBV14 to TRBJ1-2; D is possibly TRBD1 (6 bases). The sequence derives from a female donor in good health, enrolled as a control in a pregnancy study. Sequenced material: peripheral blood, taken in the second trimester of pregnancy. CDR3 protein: CASSQDLGHSYGYTF. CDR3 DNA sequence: TGTGCCAGCAGCCAAGATCTGGGACACAGCTATGGCTACACCTTC.